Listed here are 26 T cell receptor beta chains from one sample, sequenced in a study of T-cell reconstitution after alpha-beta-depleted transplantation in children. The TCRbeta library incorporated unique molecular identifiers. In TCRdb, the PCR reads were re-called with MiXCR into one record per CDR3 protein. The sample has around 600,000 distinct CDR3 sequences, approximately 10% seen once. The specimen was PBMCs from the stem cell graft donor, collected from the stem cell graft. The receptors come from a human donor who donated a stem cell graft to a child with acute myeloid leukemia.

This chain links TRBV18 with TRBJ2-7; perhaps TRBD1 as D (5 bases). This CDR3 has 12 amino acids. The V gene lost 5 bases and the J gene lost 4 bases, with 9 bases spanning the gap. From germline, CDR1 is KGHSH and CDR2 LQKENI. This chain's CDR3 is CASSATDYEQYF. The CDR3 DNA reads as TGTGCCAGCTCAGCGACAGATTACGAGCAGTACTTC.

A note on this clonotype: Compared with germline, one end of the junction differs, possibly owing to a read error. The CDR3 DNA follows: TGCAGTGCTAGAGATGAACGTCCTCTCCCTCGCTTC. Its protein is CSARDERPLPRF. The chain couples TRBV20-1 to TRBJ2-7; no clear D. The CDR3 contains 12 residues. CDR1 and CDR2 (germline): DFQATT, SNEGSKA (reference sequence).

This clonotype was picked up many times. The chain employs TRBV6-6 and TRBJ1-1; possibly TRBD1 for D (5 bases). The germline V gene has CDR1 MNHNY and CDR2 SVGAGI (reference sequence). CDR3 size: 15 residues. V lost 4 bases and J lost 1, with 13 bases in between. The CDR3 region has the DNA TGTGCCAGCAGTTCAGCCGGGACGGCGAACACTGAAGCTTTCTTT. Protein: CASSSAGTANTEAFF.

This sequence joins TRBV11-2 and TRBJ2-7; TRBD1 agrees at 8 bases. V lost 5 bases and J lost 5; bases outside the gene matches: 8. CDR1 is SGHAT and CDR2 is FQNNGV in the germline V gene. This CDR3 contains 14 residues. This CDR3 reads CASSQPGTGHEQYF. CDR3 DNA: TGTGCCAGCAGCCAGCCCGGGACAGGCCACGAGCAGTACTTC.

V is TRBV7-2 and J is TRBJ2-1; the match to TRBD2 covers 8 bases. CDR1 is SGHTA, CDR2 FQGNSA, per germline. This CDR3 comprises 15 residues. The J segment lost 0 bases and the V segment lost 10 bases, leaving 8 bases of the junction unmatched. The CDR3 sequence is CATRKRETSYNEQFF. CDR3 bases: TGTGCCACCAGGAAGCGGGAGACCTCCTACAATGAGCAGTTCTTC.

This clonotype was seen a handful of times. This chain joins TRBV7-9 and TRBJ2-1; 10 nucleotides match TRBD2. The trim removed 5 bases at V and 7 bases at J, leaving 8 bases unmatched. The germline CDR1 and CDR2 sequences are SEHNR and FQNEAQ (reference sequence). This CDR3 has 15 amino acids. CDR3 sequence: CASSAATSGWNEQFF. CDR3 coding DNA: TGTGCCAGCAGCGCCGCGACTAGCGGGTGGAATGAGCAGTTCTTC.

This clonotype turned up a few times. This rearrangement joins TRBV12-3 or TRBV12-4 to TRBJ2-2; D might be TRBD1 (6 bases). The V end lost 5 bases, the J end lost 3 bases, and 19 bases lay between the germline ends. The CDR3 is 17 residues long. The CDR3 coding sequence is TGTGCCAGCAGTCCTCATGGGGGCAGAAGTTACACCGGGGAGCTGTTTTTT. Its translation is CASSPHGGRSYTGELFF.

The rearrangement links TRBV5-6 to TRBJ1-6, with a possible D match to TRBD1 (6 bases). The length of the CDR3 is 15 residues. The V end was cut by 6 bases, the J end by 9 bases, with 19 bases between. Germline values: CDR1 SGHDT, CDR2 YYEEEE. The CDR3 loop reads CASTLLQGSASPLHF. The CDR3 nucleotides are TGTGCCAGCACCCTGCTTCAGGGGTCGGCTTCACCCCTCCACTTT.

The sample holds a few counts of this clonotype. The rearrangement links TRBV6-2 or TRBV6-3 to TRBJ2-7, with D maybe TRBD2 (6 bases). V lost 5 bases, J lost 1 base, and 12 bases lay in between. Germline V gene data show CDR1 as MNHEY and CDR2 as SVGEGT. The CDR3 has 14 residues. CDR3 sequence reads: CASSKPGGSYEQYF. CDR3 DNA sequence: TGTGCCAGCAGTAAACCCGGGGGTTCCTACGAGCAGTACTTC.

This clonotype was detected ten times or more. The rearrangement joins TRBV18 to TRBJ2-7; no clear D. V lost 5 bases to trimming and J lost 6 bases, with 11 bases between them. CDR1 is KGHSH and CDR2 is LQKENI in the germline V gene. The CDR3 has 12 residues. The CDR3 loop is CASSTQAGEQYF. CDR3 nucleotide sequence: TGTGCCAGCTCAACTCAGGCTGGCGAGCAGTACTTC.

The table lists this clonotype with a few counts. The CDR3 protein is CATSRGLGLDTQYF. For the CDR3, the DNA is TGTGCCACCAGCAGAGGTCTGGGGTTAGATACGCAGTATTTT. The chain employs TRBV15 and TRBJ2-3; D is uncertain. Trimming took off 1 base at V and 5 bases at J, with 10 bases between the two ends. The CDR3 runs to 14 residues. Per the germline V gene, CDR1 is LNHNV and CDR2 is YYDKDF (reference sequence).

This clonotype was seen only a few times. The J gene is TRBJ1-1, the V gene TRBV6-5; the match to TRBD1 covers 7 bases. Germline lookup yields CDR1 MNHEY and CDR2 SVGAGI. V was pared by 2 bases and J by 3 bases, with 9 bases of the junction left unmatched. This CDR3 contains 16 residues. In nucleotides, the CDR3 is TGTGCCAGCAGTTACGCTACAGGGGCGGCCTACACTGAAGCTTTCTTT. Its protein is CASSYATGAAYTEAFF.

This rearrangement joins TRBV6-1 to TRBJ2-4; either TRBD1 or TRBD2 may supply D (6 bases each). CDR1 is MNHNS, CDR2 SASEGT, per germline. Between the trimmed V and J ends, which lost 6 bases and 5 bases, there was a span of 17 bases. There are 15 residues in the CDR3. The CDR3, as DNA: TGTGCCAGCAGCCCCGGGGGCGGTGGCGAAAACATTCAGTACTTC. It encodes CASSPGGGGENIQYF.

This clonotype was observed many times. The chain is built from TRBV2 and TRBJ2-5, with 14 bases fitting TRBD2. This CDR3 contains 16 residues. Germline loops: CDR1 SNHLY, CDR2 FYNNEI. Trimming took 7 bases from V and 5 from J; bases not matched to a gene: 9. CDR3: CASTEKGLAGVETQYF. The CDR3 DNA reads TGTGCCAGCACCGAGAAGGGACTAGCGGGAGTTGAGACCCAGTACTTC.

DNA for the CDR3: TGTGCCAGCAGCCTGCGGGACAGGGTATCACCCCTCCACTTT. It yields the protein CASSLRDRVSPLHF. The J gene is TRBJ1-6, the V gene TRBV12-3 or TRBV12-4, with 9 bases fitting TRBD1. V lost 6 bases, J lost 10 bases, and 7 bases stayed unmatched. The CDR3 contains 14 residues.

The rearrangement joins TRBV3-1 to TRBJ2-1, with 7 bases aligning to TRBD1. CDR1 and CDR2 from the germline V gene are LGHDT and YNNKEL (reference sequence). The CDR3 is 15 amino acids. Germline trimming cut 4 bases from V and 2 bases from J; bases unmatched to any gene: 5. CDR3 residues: CASSPGTATYNEQFF. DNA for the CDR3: TGTGCCAGCAGCCCCGGGACAGCTACCTACAATGAGCAGTTCTTC.

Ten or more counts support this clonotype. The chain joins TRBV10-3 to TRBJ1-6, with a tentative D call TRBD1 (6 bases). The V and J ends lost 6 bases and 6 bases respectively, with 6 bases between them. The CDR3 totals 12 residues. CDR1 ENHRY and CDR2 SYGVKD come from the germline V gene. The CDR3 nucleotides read TGTGCCATCAGGGACAGTAATTCACCCCTCCACTTT. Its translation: CAIRDSNSPLHF.

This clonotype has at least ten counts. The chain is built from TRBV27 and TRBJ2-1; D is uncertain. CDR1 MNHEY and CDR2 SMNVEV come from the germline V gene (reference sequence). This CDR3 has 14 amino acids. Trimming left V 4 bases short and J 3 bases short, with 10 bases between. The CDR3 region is CASSWTPHYNEQFF. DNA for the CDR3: TGTGCCAGCAGTTGGACGCCGCACTACAATGAGCAGTTCTTC.

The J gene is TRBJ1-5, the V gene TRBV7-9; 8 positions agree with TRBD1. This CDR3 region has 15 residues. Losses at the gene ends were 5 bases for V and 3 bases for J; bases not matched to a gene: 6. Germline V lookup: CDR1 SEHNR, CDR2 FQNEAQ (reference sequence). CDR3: CASSGQGGNNQPQHF. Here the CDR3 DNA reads TGTGCCAGCAGCGGACAGGGAGGTAACAATCAGCCCCAGCATTTT.

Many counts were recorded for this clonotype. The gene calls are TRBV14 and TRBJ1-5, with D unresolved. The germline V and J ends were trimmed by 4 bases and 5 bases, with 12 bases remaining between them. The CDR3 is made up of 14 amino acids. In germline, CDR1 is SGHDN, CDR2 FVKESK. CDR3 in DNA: TGTGCCAGCAGCCGCTCGGGATTGGATCAGCCCCAGCATTTT. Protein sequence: CASSRSGLDQPQHF.

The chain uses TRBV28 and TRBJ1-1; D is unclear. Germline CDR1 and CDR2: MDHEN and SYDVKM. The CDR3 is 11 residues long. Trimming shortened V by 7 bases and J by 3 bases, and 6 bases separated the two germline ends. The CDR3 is CASILYTEAFF. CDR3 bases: TGTGCCAGCATCCTGTACACTGAAGCTTTCTTT. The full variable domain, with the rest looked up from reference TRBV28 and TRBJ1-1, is DVKVTQSSRYLVKRTGEKVFLECVQDMDHENMFWYRQDPGLGLRLIYFSYDVKMKEKGDIPEGYSVSREKKERFSLILESASTNQTSMYLCASILYTEAFFGQGTRLTVV.

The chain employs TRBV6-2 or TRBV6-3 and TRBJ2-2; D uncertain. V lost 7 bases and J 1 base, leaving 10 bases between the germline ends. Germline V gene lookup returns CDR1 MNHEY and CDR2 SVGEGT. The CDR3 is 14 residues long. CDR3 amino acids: CASTQDLNTGELFF. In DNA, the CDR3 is TGTGCCAGCACCCAGGACCTGAACACCGGGGAGCTGTTTTTT.

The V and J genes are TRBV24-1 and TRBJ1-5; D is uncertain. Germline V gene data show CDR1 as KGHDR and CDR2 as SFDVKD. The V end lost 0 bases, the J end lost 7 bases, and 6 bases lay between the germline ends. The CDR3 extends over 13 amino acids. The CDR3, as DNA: TGTGCCACCAGTGATTTGCCCGGGCAGCCCCAGCATTTT. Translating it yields CATSDLPGQPQHF.

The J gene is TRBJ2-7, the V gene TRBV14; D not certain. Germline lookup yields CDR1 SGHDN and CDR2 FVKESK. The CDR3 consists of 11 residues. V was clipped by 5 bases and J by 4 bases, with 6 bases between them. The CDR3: CASSNGYEQYF. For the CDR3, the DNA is TGTGCCAGCAGCAACGGTTACGAGCAGTACTTC.

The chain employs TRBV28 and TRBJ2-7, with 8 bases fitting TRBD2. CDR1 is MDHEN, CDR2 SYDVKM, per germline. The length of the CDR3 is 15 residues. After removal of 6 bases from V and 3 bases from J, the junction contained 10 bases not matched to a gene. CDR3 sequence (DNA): TGTGCCAGCAGACCCATCGCGGGAGGTTTCTACGAGCAGTACTTC. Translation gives CASRPIAGGFYEQYF.

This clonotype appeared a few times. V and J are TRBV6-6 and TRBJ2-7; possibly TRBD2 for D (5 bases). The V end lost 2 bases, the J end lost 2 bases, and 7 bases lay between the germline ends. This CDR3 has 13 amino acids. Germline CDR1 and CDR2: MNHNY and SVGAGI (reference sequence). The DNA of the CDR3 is TGTGCCAGCAGTTACACGGGGACCTACGAGCAGTACTTC. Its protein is CASSYTGTYEQYF.